This T cell receptor beta chain was documented in a study of T cell repertoires in cytomegalovirus infection. Study-level information: TCR beta signatures that were public indicated CMV infection and matching HLA type. Whole-study results and caveats: Identification of carriers of CMV plus the relevant HLA was achieved through cumulative public TCR beta family frequency. HLA-C-restricted CMV clonotypes gave the most frequent clonotype in two of eight donors.

From the reads, TCRdb called clonotypes with MiXCR, one entry per CDR3 protein. The sample consists of about 740,000 distinct CDR3 sequences, under 40% of them appearing once. This clonotype appeared a few times. Its antigen is unidentified. The CDR3 extends over 16 amino acids. Germline lookup yields CDR1 MNHGY and CDR2 SAAAGT. J lost 3 bases, V lost 0 bases, and 5 bases had no gene match. The V and J genes are TRBV6-8 and TRBJ1-2; 9 bases align to TRBD1. Sequencing was done on a sample of PBMCs. The source is a human donor in good health (CMV status not recorded). Some clones in this sample may be carry-over from other donors' samples. The CDR3 bases are TGTGCCAGCAGTTACTCGCTGGGACAGGGATACTATGGCTACACCTTC. This sequence encodes CASSYSLGQGYYGYTF.